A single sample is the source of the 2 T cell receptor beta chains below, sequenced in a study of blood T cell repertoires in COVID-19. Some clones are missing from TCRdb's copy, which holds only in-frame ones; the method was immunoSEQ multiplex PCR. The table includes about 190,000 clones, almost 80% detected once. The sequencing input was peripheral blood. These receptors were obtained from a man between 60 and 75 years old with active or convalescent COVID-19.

The CDR3: CASSLGGSQGGEQFF. Written as DNA, the CDR3 is TGTGCCAGCAGCTTAGGAGGCTCGCAGGGCGGTGAGCAGTTCTTC. The rearrangement uses TRBV11-2 and TRBJ2-1; tentative D call: TRBD1 (5 bases). The CDR3 consists of 15 residues. Per the germline V gene, CDR1 is SGHAT and CDR2 is FQNNGV. Deletions cut 1 base from V and 9 bases from J, with 16 bases between. The variable domain in full, with the rest retrieved from reference TRBV11-2 and TRBJ2-1, is EAGVAQSPRYKIIEKRQSVAFWCNPISGHATLYWYQQILGQGPKLLIQFQNNGVVDDSQLPKDRFSAERLKGVDSTLKIQPAKLEDSAVYLCASSLGGSQGGEQFFGPGTRLTVL.

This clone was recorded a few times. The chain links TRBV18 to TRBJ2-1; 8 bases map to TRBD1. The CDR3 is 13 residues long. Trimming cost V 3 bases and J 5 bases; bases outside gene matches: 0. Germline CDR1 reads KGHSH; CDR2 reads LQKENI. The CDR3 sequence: CASSPGQDNEQFF. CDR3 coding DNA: TGTGCCAGCTCACCGGGACAGGACAATGAGCAGTTCTTC.